The present entry profiles one T cell receptor (beta chain) with its context. This clonotype was picked up many times. No antigen is known for it. There are no base qualities to consult, and no much larger clone falls within one base. The CDR3 starts with the cysteine, ends with the phenylalanine, and has 11 residues. Only the CDR3 part of the read is kept: 33 bases, read in frame from the first base. V is reduced by 3 bases and J by 13 bases, leaving a spacing of 12 bases between them. This sample was included in a study of Graves' ophthalmopathy and Graves' hyperthyroidism (dated by TCRdb to 2017 to 2018). Regarding the complete study: Peripheral blood was collected at initial diagnosis, prior to any treatment. In total, 135 blood samples were TCR-sequenced: approximately 40 ophthalmopathy, some 75 hyperthyroidism and roughly 17 hyperthyroidism-to-ophthalmopathy patients. The independent validation cohort included 18 to 20 hyperthyroidism patients plus 17 patients who later progressed from hyperthyroidism to ophthalmopathy. In more than five hyperthyroidism patients, the T-cell repertoires found in thyroid tissue were compared with those found in blood. After sampling, hyperthyroidism patients received methimazole starting at 30 mg daily, and ophthalmopathy patients received high-dose intravenous methylprednisolone. To explore V-J signatures that separate ophthalmopathy from hyperthyroidism, a discovery set of about 96 patients was enrolled, consisting of 43 with ophthalmopathy and around 60 with stable hyperthyroidism. TCR beta repertoire signatures were used to distinguish Graves' ophthalmopathy from Graves' hyperthyroidism and to predict progression to ophthalmopathy. Broad study findings and their caveats: In validation, the model predicted ophthalmopathy progression with about 71% sensitivity and 72% to 80% specificity; some 13 predicted patients were CT-confirmed with GO in a median of about 6.1 months. Sample size was not predetermined statistically, and investigators were not blinded to group allocation. Most of the expanded thyroid clonotypes with a frequency above 0.001 were also detected in blood, and it was suggested that the thyroid immune response may be reflected by blood repertoires. In cross-validation, the 13-signature model distinguished ophthalmopathy from stable hyperthyroidism with about 89% sensitivity and roughly 81% specificity, while in the test set the corresponding values were roughly 80% and 75%.

For repertoire sequencing, TCR beta CDR3 regions were amplified from RNA transcripts. The first round was an RT-PCR using HTBI primers with the Qiagen OneStep RT-PCR kit, and this first round was followed by a second-round multiplex PCR, then size selection and purification. Sequencing of the libraries was carried out on an Illumina HiSeq2000 in paired-end mode with 100 bp reads. The original methods were these. Reads were processed with SOAPnuke, discarding reads with adapters, uncalled bases, mean Phred below 15, or no exact constant-primer or identifier match. High-quality paired reads were merged with COPE v1.2.5. Clonotypes were defined as unique nucleotide sequences and were aligned to IMGT TRB V, D and J references using MiTCR v1.1. Only V-J combinations with frequency above 0.0001 were analysed, covering approximately 99% of repertoires. A TCR clonal expansion and chaos score per V-J combination was defined as the ratio of F50 clonal expansion to chaos observed in the TCRdist matrix. Welch's t-statistics and random forest were used to reduce the features to some 13 V-J combinations, which were then used as input to a naive Bayes classifier. The similarity between thyroid and blood repertoires was quantified using the Morisita-Horn index. In TCRdb, the public reads were trimmed at Q25 with fastp and aligned with MiXCR, with productive beta chains retained. A single entry per CDR3 protein holds the most common genes and DNA from its merged rows. TCRdb's processing, not the authors', yielded these V and J calls. Counted in this sample were 300,000 to 400,000 distinct CDR3 sequences; roughly a sixth of them appeared once. The ten largest make up 10% to 15% of the sample.

Patients with ophthalmopathy had moderately to severely active disease, with a Clinical Activity Score of 3 or more, a NOSPECS grade of 4 or more, and a disease duration of less than 3 months. Anyone with other autoimmune diseases, uncontrolled infections, pregnancy or lactation was excluded from the study. Clinical symptoms, serum thyroxine, TRAb, thyroid ultrasound and orbital computed tomography formed the basis of the diagnosis. PBMCs were isolated from about 9.1 ml of fresh peripheral blood by Ficoll-Paque density gradient centrifugation. Total RNA was extracted with Trizol reagent and quality-checked on an Agilent 2100 Bioanalyzer.

The sequencing sample was made of peripheral blood. The chain joins TRBV12-3 or TRBV12-4 to TRBJ1-2; TRBD1 is a weak D gene call, 5 bases matching. The sequence came from an adult man with Graves' ophthalmopathy. The sequence in DNA is TGTGCCAGCAGTTTGGGGGGGGTTTGCACCTTC. This codes for CASSLGGVCTF.